Each of the 6 T cell receptor beta chains below was sequenced from the same sample in a study of blood T cells in healthy people across ages. Through a sample-barcoded 5' primer and a J-beta primer mix, a second PCR was run for about 6 to 11 cycles. Each CDR3 protein is one row after TCRdb ran MiXCR on the 5' RACE reads. Of approximately 850,000 distinct CDR3 sequences in the sample, 58% were seen once. The source material was blood. Receptors were obtained from a man under 40 in good health.

The DNA of the CDR3 is TGTGCCAGCAGCTTAGACAGGGCCCTAAGGGAGACCCAGTACTTC. It codes for CASSLDRALRETQYF. V is TRBV11-1 and J is TRBJ2-5; TRBD1 might be the D (6 bases). Germline V gives CDR1 SGHAT, CDR2 FQDESV (reference sequence). The CDR3 is 15 amino acids. V dropped 1 base and J dropped 5 bases, with 14 bases sitting between them.

Comments on this clonotype: A much bigger clone sits one base away, suggesting this may be a read error. The chain links TRBV5-1 to TRBJ2-1; 12 nucleotides match TRBD2. The CDR3 has 16 amino acids. V lost 4 bases to trimming and J lost 9 bases; unmatched junction nucleotides: 11. Germline lookup yields CDR1 SGHRS and CDR2 YFSETQ. CDR3 in DNA: TGCGCCAGCAGCCCTTATGCTAGCGGGAGGGCCGGTGAGCAGTTCTTC. As protein: CASSPYASGRAGEQFF.

The rearrangement links TRBV4-2 to TRBJ2-1; possibly TRBD2 for D (5 bases). CDR1 is LGHNA, CDR2 YNFKEQ, per germline. Trimming removed 3 bases from V and 8 bases from J, with 14 bases in between. This CDR3 spans 14 amino acids. The CDR3, as DNA: TGTGCCAGCAGCCAGGCCTCCGTGGACTATGAGCAGTTCTTC. It yields the protein CASSQASVDYEQFF.

This sequence joins TRBV7-2 and TRBJ2-4; maybe TRBD1 (5 bases). Germline assignment: CDR1 SGHTA and CDR2 FQGNSA. The V end lost 1 base, the J end lost 8 bases, and 21 bases lay between the germline ends. This CDR3 is built from 17 residues. CDR3 amino acids: CASSLVTWGPGRDIQYF. CDR3 bases: TGTGCCAGCAGCTTAGTTACCTGGGGCCCGGGTCGTGACATTCAGTACTTC.

The chain has TRBV30 and TRBJ2-6; perhaps TRBD2 as D (5 bases). The CDR3 is made up of 16 amino acids. CDR1 GTSNPN and CDR2 SVGIG come from the germline V gene (reference sequence). Trimming shortened V by 8 bases and J by 0 bases, and 17 bases separated the two germline ends. CDR3 nucleotides: TGTGCCCACCATCGGGGTTCATACTCTGGGGCCAACGTCCTGACTTTC. The encoded protein is CAHHRGSYSGANVLTF.

This chain connects TRBV6-2 or TRBV6-3 to TRBJ2-4; a possible D gene is TRBD2 (7 bases). Matching the DNA end better, TRBJ2-5 makes the J call doubtful. The CDR3 totals 15 residues. Germline V gene data show CDR1 as MNHEY and CDR2 as SVGEGT. The CDR3 sequence is CASSYGGKGGETQYF. For the CDR3, the DNA is TGTGCCAGCAGTTATGGCGGAAAGGGGGGGGAGACCCAGTACTTC.